This TCR beta chain originates from a study of OX40 agonist ivuxolimab in advanced cancers. With regard to the full study: The costimulatory receptor OX40 (CD134) was targeted by ivuxolimab, a fully human IgG2 agonistic monoclonal antibody. Intravenous ivuxolimab was administered to patients every 2 weeks at six dose levels: 0.01, 0.1, 0.3, 1.5, 3 and 10 mg/kg. Of the 50 to 55 dose-escalation patients, hepatocellular carcinoma was present in 19, melanoma in approximately 15, renal cell carcinoma in 9 and head and neck cancer in 9. In the dose-escalation cohort, around 80% of patients were male, and the mean age was roughly 60 years with a range of about 20 to 79. Patients were allowed to have had prior anti-PD-1, anti-PD-L1 or anti-CTLA-4 therapy, and 40% to 45% of the dose-escalation patients had been treated with checkpoint inhibitors. Partial responses occurred in three dose-escalation patients, of whom one had hepatocellular carcinoma and two had cutaneous melanoma. Peripheral TCRbeta sequencing aimed to test whether ivuxolimab altered TCR sequence diversity and caused clonal T-cell expansion. The monotherapy dose-escalation portion (N ≈ 50 patients) of the phase I ivuxolimab trial is reported in the paper.

Remarks on this clone: There is no known antigen for this receptor. Base qualities are missing; no much larger clone stands one base away.

Paper-wide results and their limitations: Low levels of normalized T-cell clonal expansion were also seen in some patients who did not respond. Antigen specificity was not determined for the clonally expanded peripheral T cells. In the 0.1-3.0 mg/kg groups, partial responders had among the lowest normalized peripheral clonal expansion, particularly in CD8+ T cells. After ivuxolimab, more expanded clones were found on average in CD8+ T cells than in CD4+ T cells. At doses of 0.1 to 3.0 mg/kg, clonal expansion of both CD4+ and CD8+ T cells in blood was seen between baseline and week 6.

The trial excluded patients who had a history of autoimmune disease or were on systemic immunosuppression. In every dose cohort, peripheral blood was drawn for TCR sequencing at baseline, cycle 4 day 1, and cycle 7 day 1. The samples were drawn from a first-in-human, open-label, multicenter phase I dose-escalation trial of ivuxolimab. The trial enrolled adults with locally advanced or metastatic head and neck squamous cell, hepatocellular, melanoma or renal cell carcinoma. Before TCR sequencing, CD4+ and CD8+ T cells were separately sorted from peripheral blood. The CDR3 goes from the cysteine to the phenylalanine over 13 residues. The sequence is cut down to CDR3 DNA, 39 bases in frame from base 1. CDR1 and CDR2 (SGHNT, YYREEE) derive from the germline V gene (reference sequence). V is clipped by 1 base and J by 3 bases, and the sequence between their germline boundaries is 4 bases long. Genomic DNA was isolated from the sorted cells so that the TCRbeta CDR3 region could be sequenced. The immunoSEQ Assay was used for sequencing of TCRbeta CDR3 regions. The table comes from immuneACCESS by way of TCRdb, which keeps in-frame sequences with V and J called. Part of the clones is missing from these tables; in studies checked, under half for an unresolved V gene and the rest for unknown reasons. Present in this sample are around 140,000 clones, approximately 94% of which were seen just once. 1% of the sample is held by the ten biggest clonotypes.

Sample: CD4+ or CD8+ T cells sorted from blood, taken in a trial of the OX40 agonist ivuxolimab. This sequence was found in an adult with an advanced solid tumor such as melanoma, head and neck, liver or kidney cancer. The rearrangement joined TRBV5-4 to TRBJ2-2, with the D gene not clear enough to name. The CDR3 reads CASSLQHTGELFF. The DNA sequence is TGTGCCAGCAGCTTGCAGCACACCGGGGAGCTGTTTTTT.